What follows describes a single T cell receptor beta chain. CDR1 is MNHEY, CDR2 SMNVEV, per germline (reference sequence). Trimming took off 3 bases at V and 4 bases at J, with 18 bases between the two ends. CDR3 length: 16 amino acids. This sample stems from a study of T-cell memory formation after mild COVID-19. Study details: The two donors had largely donor-specific TCR clusters.

Each CDR3 protein is one row after TCRdb ran MiXCR on the 5' RACE reads. The table lists 65,000 to 95,000 distinct CDR3 sequences, around 13% of them singletons. The sequencing input was PBMCs or a T cell subset sorted from them (not recorded which). This chain uses TRBV27 with TRBJ1-2; weak D call: TRBD1 (6 bases). The receptor comes from a man aged 18-30 years who had mild COVID-19 (a few samples of this study predate the infection). Cell type and time point are not known. CDR3 sequence: CASSFLSTQGSYGYTF. CDR3 sequence (DNA): TGTGCCAGCAGTTTCCTCTCAACACAGGGTAGCTATGGCTACACCTTC.